A single sample gave rise to the 10 T cell receptor beta chains below, sequenced in a study of long-term antiretroviral therapy in people with HIV (dated by TCRdb to between 2021 and 2022). The immunoSEQ hsTCRB v3.0 assay was used at survey level resolution to sequence the TRB variable region. TCRdb provides this immuneACCESS table in a form limited to in-frame rearrangements. Some clones are lacking; in checked studies, under half of them reflect an unresolved V gene, and why the rest are absent is not known. The sample has tens of thousands of clones on record, approximately 80% of them singletons. Together, the top ten hold roughly 7.2% of the sample. The sequencing used unsorted PBMCs, collected 0.3 years after starting antiretroviral therapy. The receptors were gathered from a man aged 40-50 years with HIV.

The CDR3 region has the DNA TGTGCCAGCTCCTTCACCGGACAGTGGGTGCAGTATTTT. Amino acids: CASSFTGQWVQYF. V usage is TRBV6-5 and J usage is TRBJ2-3; possible D gene TRBD1, 6 bases. Germline V CDR1 and CDR2: MNHEY, SVGAGI. V dropped 8 bases and J dropped 11 bases, with 20 bases sitting between them. This CDR3 spans 13 amino acids.

V and J are TRBV28 and TRBJ2-1, with 13 positions matching TRBD2. The ends lost 5 bases at V and 7 bases at J; junction bases unmatched: 8. Germline V gives CDR1 MDHEN, CDR2 SYDVKM. This CDR3 comprises 16 residues. The CDR3: CASSPQTSGRLNEQFF. The CDR3 DNA is TGTGCCAGCAGTCCCCAGACTAGCGGGAGGCTAAATGAGCAGTTCTTC.

V is TRBV5-1 and J is TRBJ2-7; TRBD1 aligns across 10 bases. The CDR3 length is 14 residues. Per the germline V gene, CDR1 is SGHRS and CDR2 is YFSETQ. J gave up 3 bases and V 3 bases, and 3 bases lay outside the gene matches. The CDR3 nucleotides read TGCGCCAGCAGCTCCGGGACAGGGGTCTACGAGCAGTACTTC. Amino acids: CASSSGTGVYEQYF.

In its sample, this clone was seen once. The chain recombines TRBV27 with TRBJ2-7, with D perhaps TRBD2 (5 bases). The CDR3 runs 10 residues. Trimming cost V 8 bases and J 5 bases, with 7 bases left between them. Germline assignment: CDR1 MNHEY and CDR2 SMNVEV (reference sequence). The CDR3 spells CASVGDEQYF. CDR3 bases: TGTGCCAGCGTGGGAGACGAGCAGTACTTC.

The chain links TRBV28 to TRBJ2-7; 7 bases are a match to TRBD2. This CDR3 contains 15 residues. CDR1 is MDHEN and CDR2 is SYDVKM in the germline V gene. V lost 3 bases to trimming and J lost 1 base; unmatched junction nucleotides: 6. In DNA form, the CDR3 reads TGTGCCAGCAGTTTGTTATCAGCGGGGTCCTACGAGCAGTACTTC. Its translation is CASSLLSAGSYEQYF.

The chain is built from TRBV19 and TRBJ1-2; no definite D call. CDR1 and CDR2 (germline): LNHDA, SQIVND (reference sequence). V gave up 8 bases and J gave up 3 bases, with 10 bases separating them. The CDR3 spans 12 residues. The CDR3 DNA sequence: TGTGCCAGTTCAGACAACGACTATGGCTACACCTTC. This codes for CASSDNDYGYTF.

V usage is TRBV7-9 and J usage is TRBJ2-2, with 9 bases that match TRBD1. The CDR3 is made up of 16 amino acids. CDR1 is SEHNR, CDR2 FQNEAQ, per germline (reference sequence). V lost 5 bases, J lost 0 bases, and 4 bases stayed unmatched. The CDR3 nucleotides read TGTGCCAGCAGCCCGGGGACAGGGTCGAACACCGGGGAGCTGTTTTTT. Protein: CASSPGTGSNTGELFF.

The rearrangement links TRBV10-3 to TRBJ2-7; 8 positions agree with TRBD1. This CDR3 contains 15 residues. V trimming: 6 bases; J trimming: 0 bases; junction bases outside the gene matches: 7. The germline gives CDR1 ENHRY, CDR2 SYGVKD. The CDR3 reads CAISPRTGSSYEQYF. The CDR3, as DNA: TGTGCCATCAGCCCACGGACAGGGAGCTCCTACGAGCAGTACTTC.

V gene TRBV7-9 combines with J gene TRBJ2-7; D call uncertain. Germline lookup yields CDR1 SEHNR and CDR2 FQNEAQ (reference sequence). This CDR3 is built from 11 residues. Trimming cost V 10 bases and J 4 bases, with 11 bases left between them. As DNA, the CDR3 is TGTGCCACCGGTCAGGTATACGAGCAGTACTTC. Translated, it gives CATGQVYEQYF.

The rearrangement uses TRBV10-2 and TRBJ2-5, with TRBD2 as a possible D gene (5 bases). V was clipped by 2 bases and J by 5 bases, with 15 bases between them. Germline V gene sequence: CDR1 WSHSY, CDR2 SAAADI. The CDR3 is 15 amino acids. The CDR3 nucleotides read TGCGCCAGCAGTGAGCCGAGCGGCGGCAGGGAGACCCAGTACTTC. Translation: CASSEPSGGRETQYF.